Described below is a single T cell receptor (beta chain) sequence and its context. The antigen it binds to is not known. No base-level quality is on record; no much larger clone is a single base apart. Another Seattle source contributed samples from volunteer blood donors who had recovered from COVID-19. Each collaborating institution followed its own protocols to collect whole blood in K2EDTA tubes. For TCRbeta analysis, collaborators shipped samples as frozen whole blood, isolated PBMCs, or DNA extracted from either of those sample types. This entry is derived from a study of blood T cell repertoires in COVID-19 (dated by TCRdb to 2019 to 2021). About the study as a whole: Collaborator samples came from the United States, Italy and Spain and covered acute and convalescent phases of COVID-19. The prospective study material was composed of cDNA or gDNA derived from T cells, B-cell-depleted T cells, or PBMCs. The dataset comprised deeply sampled blood TCRbeta repertoires from subjects exposed to, actively infected with, or recovered from COVID-19. The repertoires were made available in a free public database intended to serve as a resource for research on the immune response to SARS-CoV-2. Samples were obtained from the ongoing ImmuneRACE study (first 160 participants) and from about 1,300 subjects provided by 6 global collaborators. The sample metadata nearly always contained a de-identified subject ID, COVID-19 status, age in years and sex. Where available, HLA class I and class II types were taken from metadata supplied by the sample provider and were not determined by assay-based typing. The paper as a whole reports these results and caveats: The quantity of clinical and demographic metadata differed by source and by participant and was supplied without curation.

CDR1 is given as GTSNPN and CDR2 as SVGIG, both from the germline V gene (reference sequence). The germline V end is reduced by 5 bases and the J end by 5 bases; junction bases left unmatched: 9. The CDR3 runs 13 amino acids, cysteine and phenylalanine included. Solely the CDR3 DNA is kept, with 39 bases framed from the first base. TCRbeta CDR3 regions were amplified from genomic DNA by means of the immunoSEQ Assay, a bias-controlled multiplex PCR. From the authors' description of their analysis: Within the assay, amplification of reference gene primers was used to estimate how many nucleated cells each sample contained. To quantify the absolute abundance of each unique TCRbeta CDR3 rearrangement, sequence reads were collapsed and filtered. Productive Simpson clonality was computed per sample as the square root of Simpson's diversity index over productive rearrangements. Sourced from immuneACCESS, this table was stored by TCRdb with only in-frame sequences that have V and J called. A share of the clones is absent; for the studies checked, an unresolved V gene accounts for under half, and the remainder has no known explanation. V and J calls and clone size follow that table, whereas D and trimming were derived from the DNA. Counted in this sample were roughly 280,000 clones; approximately 87% of them appeared once. Over 4.5% of the sample is taken by the ten largest.

The specimen sequenced was peripheral blood. The receptor chain draws on TRBV30 and TRBJ2-7; the central 7 bases match TRBD1. This sequence originates from a man aged 55 to 70 who had recovered from COVID-19. CDR3 loop: CAWLHTGVDEQYF. The nucleotide sequence reads as follows: TGTGCCTGGCTCCATACAGGGGTGGACGAGCAGTACTTC.